These 25 T cell receptor beta chains were all obtained from the same sample, sequenced in a study of OX40 agonist ivuxolimab in advanced cancers. The table came from immunoSEQ multiplex PCR; TCRdb's copy has only in-frame clones and leaves some out. This repertoire shows roughly 69,000 clones, 84% found once; its top ten account for approximately 9.4%. Sequenced here: CD4+ or CD8+ T cells sorted from blood, sampled in a trial of the OX40 agonist ivuxolimab. These receptors originate from an adult with an advanced solid tumor such as melanoma, head and neck, liver or kidney cancer.

Points on this clone: Germline and junction disagree at one end, which may indicate a read error. The chain has TRBV5-5 and TRBJ1-1; D uncertain. CDR3 length equals 11 residues. The germline gives CDR1 SGHKS, CDR2 YYEKEE (reference sequence). CDR3 sequence: CASRLDTEAFF. The CDR3, as DNA: TGTGCCAGCAGGTTGGACACTGAAGCTTTCTTT.

This clone was recorded once. V and J are TRBV19 and TRBJ2-7, with 7 bases lining up with TRBD2. The CDR3 covers 14 residues. Germline V gene lookup returns CDR1 LNHDA and CDR2 SQIVND (reference sequence). V shed 3 bases and J 3 bases; nucleotides not matched to a gene: 5. CDR3 in amino acids: CASSILAALYEQYF. The CDR3 DNA is TGTGCCAGTAGTATCCTAGCGGCACTCTACGAGCAGTACTTC.

This chain connects TRBV19 to TRBJ2-7, with D perhaps assigned TRBD1 or TRBD2 (6 bases each). V gave up 9 bases and J gave up 9 bases, with 33 bases separating them. The CDR3 loop spans 17 amino acids. Germline V gene sequence: CDR1 LNHDA, CDR2 SQIVND (reference sequence). Here the CDR3 reads CASAYGSGGAGAGRQYF. CDR3 sequence (DNA): TGTGCCAGCGCATACGGGAGTGGGGGCGCAGGGGCCGGCAGGCAGTACTTC.

V gene TRBV5-5 combines with J gene TRBJ1-3; D perhaps matches TRBD1 (5 bases). This CDR3 region has 17 residues. Germline V lookup: CDR1 SGHKS, CDR2 YYEKEE (reference sequence). V shed 0 bases and J shed 0 bases, with 13 bases lying between them. CDR3 in amino acids: CASSLDLRQPSGNTIYF. CDR3 DNA: TGTGCCAGCAGCTTGGATTTGAGACAGCCCTCTGGAAACACCATATATTTT. Supplemented by reference TRBV5-5 and TRBJ1-3, the full variable domain reads DAGVTQSPTHLIKTRGQQVTLRCSPISGHKSVSWYQQVLGQGPQFIFQYYEKEERGRGNFPDRFSARQFPNYSSELNVNALLLGDSALYLCASSLDLRQPSGNTIYFGEGSWLTVV.

The V and J genes are TRBV19 and TRBJ2-1; 9 bases are a match to TRBD1. V shed 4 bases, J shed 3 bases, and the junction held 4 bases outside the gene matches. The V gene's germline CDR1 is LNHDA and CDR2 SQIVND (reference sequence). This CDR3 has 15 residues. The CDR3 DNA reads TGTGCCAGTAGTACAACAGGGGGCCACTACAATGAGCAGTTCTTC. Translation gives CASSTTGGHYNEQFF.

The rearrangement links TRBV7-2 to TRBJ2-4; 7 bases line up with TRBD1. The length of the CDR3 is 17 residues. With 5 bases clipped from V and 0 bases from J, the junction kept 10 bases outside the gene matches. Germline V gene sequence: CDR1 SGHTA, CDR2 FQGNSA. CDR3 residues: CASSLEPGGGAKNIQYF. In DNA form, the CDR3 reads TGTGCCAGCAGCCTAGAGCCAGGGGGTGGAGCCAAAAACATTCAGTACTTC. Combining the CDR3 with reference TRBV7-2 and TRBJ2-4 gives the whole variable domain GAGVSQSPSNKVTEKGKDVELRCDPISGHTALYWYRQSLGQGLEFLIYFQGNSAPDKSGLPSDRFSAERTGGSVSTLTIQRTQQEDSAVYLCASSLEPGGGAKNIQYFGAGTRLSVL.

The chain has TRBV11-3 and TRBJ2-3, with 9 bases lining up with TRBD1. The CDR3 extends over 15 amino acids. The junction had 6 bases not matched to a gene; V was cut back by 5 bases and J by 3 bases. Germline CDR1 SGHNT, CDR2 YENEEA. The DNA for the CDR3 is TGTGCCAGCAGCGCCAGGACAGGGGCGACAGATACGCAGTATTTT. The encoded protein is CASSARTGATDTQYF.

This clone has just a few counts. The chain links TRBV5-1 to TRBJ2-1, with unresolved D. CDR1 and CDR2 (germline): SGHRS, YFSETQ. The CDR3 consists of 11 residues. Trimming removed 2 bases from V and 7 bases from J, with 4 bases in between. CDR3 DNA sequence: TGCGCCAGCAGCTTATCGAATGAGCAGTTCTTC. Its protein is CASSLSNEQFF.

As regards this clone: Within the sample, other DNA sequences also encode this same CDR3. In DNA form, the CDR3 reads TGCGCCAGCAGCTTTGGACGGTCCTCCTACGAGCAGTACTTC. This sequence encodes CASSFGRSSYEQYF. The gene calls are TRBV5-1 and TRBJ2-7; D not resolved. The CDR3 is 14 residues long. V lost 2 bases and J lost 0, with 9 bases in between. Germline CDR1 SGHRS, CDR2 YFSETQ. Complete variable domain (other parts from reference TRBV5-1 and TRBJ2-7): KAGVTQTPRYLIKTRGQQVTLSCSPISGHRSVSWYQQTPGQGLQFLFEYFSETQRNKGNFPGRFSGRQFSNSRSEMNVSTLELGDSALYLCASSFGRSSYEQYFGPGTRLTVT.

This clone was detected a few times. The V gene is TRBV5-1, the J gene TRBJ2-1; 9 bases agree with TRBD2. Germline V CDR1 and CDR2: SGHRS, YFSETQ. V shed 4 bases and J 2 bases; nucleotides not matched to a gene: 1. This CDR3 has 14 amino acids. DNA for the CDR3: TGCGCCAGCAGCCGCGGGGGGGCCTACAATGAGCAGTTCTTC. Its protein product is CASSRGGAYNEQFF.

This clone has a count of ten or more. This sequence joins TRBV7-6 and TRBJ2-3, with TRBD2 matching 7 bases. The CDR3 length is 16 residues. The trim removed 0 bases at V and 0 bases at J, leaving 3 bases unmatched. The germline V gene encodes CDR1 SGHVS and CDR2 FNYEAQ. The chain's CDR3 is CASSLAAGVSTDTQYF. The CDR3 region has the DNA TGTGCCAGCAGCTTAGCGGCGGGGGTTAGCACAGATACGCAGTATTTT.

The CDR3 DNA is TGCGCCAGCACCACTCAGGAAGGCAGGGAGCGTCAGCCCCAGCATTTT. This gives the protein CASTTQEGRERQPQHF. The chain combines TRBV5-1 with TRBJ1-5; tentatively, D is TRBD1 (5 bases). Trimming took off 6 bases at V and 6 bases at J, with 22 bases between the two ends. CDR1 and CDR2 (germline): SGHRS, YFSETQ. The CDR3 length is 16 residues.

This sequence joins TRBV11-2 and TRBJ2-1, with 10 bases matching TRBD2. Germline trimming cut 2 bases from V and 2 bases from J; bases unmatched to any gene: 9. Germline V gene sequence: CDR1 SGHAT, CDR2 FQNNGV. The CDR3 is made up of 18 amino acids. This chain's CDR3 is CASSLRSSGRRTYNEQFF. The CDR3 DNA reads TGTGCCAGCAGCTTAAGGTCTAGCGGGAGAAGGACCTACAATGAGCAGTTCTTC.

The chain joins TRBV4-3 to TRBJ1-1, with TRBD1 as a possible D gene (5 bases). This CDR3 is built from 14 residues. The V and J ends lost 4 bases and 1 base respectively, with 10 bases between them. Germline V CDR1 and CDR2: LGHNA, YSLEER. The CDR3 protein is CASSPRGANTEAFF. DNA of the CDR3: TGCGCCAGCAGCCCGCGGGGCGCGAACACTGAAGCTTTCTTT.

J is TRBJ2-3 and V is TRBV28; 9 positions agree with TRBD1. Trimming cost V 5 bases and J 2 bases; bases outside gene matches: 17. Germline CDR1 MDHEN, CDR2 SYDVKM. This CDR3 comprises 19 residues. The CDR3 DNA reads as TGTGCCAGCAGTCGCCCCTTTTGGTTCGACAGGGGGTCCACAGATACGCAGTATTTT. Translated: CASSRPFWFDRGSTDTQYF.

The rearrangement uses TRBV9 and TRBJ2-5, with 8 bases identical to TRBD1. The CDR3 is 14 residues long. Per germline, CDR1 SGDLS and CDR2 YYNGEE. The J segment lost 4 bases and the V segment lost 4 bases, leaving 6 bases of the junction unmatched. This chain's CDR3 is CASSPRTGRETQYF. DNA for the CDR3: TGTGCCAGCAGCCCCAGGACAGGGAGAGAGACCCAGTACTTC.

In nucleotides, the CDR3 is TGTGCCAGCAAAAAACGGGACAGGGGTGATTCACCCCTCCACTTT. This sequence encodes CASKKRDRGDSPLHF. The rearrangement joins TRBV6-6 to TRBJ1-6, with 10 bases aligning to TRBD1. Germline CDR1 and CDR2: MNHNY and SVGAGI (reference sequence). This CDR3 has 15 amino acids. J lost 8 bases, V lost 7 bases, and 8 bases had no gene match.

This clone showed up just once. V usage is TRBV6-6 and J usage is TRBJ1-2; 7 positions match TRBD1. The CDR3 is 15 amino acids. V shed 0 bases, J shed 4 bases, and the junction held 5 bases outside the gene matches. Germline CDR1 is MNHNY and CDR2 is SVGAGI (reference sequence). The CDR3 reads CASSYSTTGSYGYTF. In DNA, the CDR3 is TGTGCCAGCAGTTACTCGACGACAGGGAGCTATGGCTACACCTTC.

The rearrangement uses TRBV25-1 and TRBJ1-1, with 11 bases matching TRBD1. In germline, CDR1 is MGHDK, CDR2 SYGVNS. With 4 bases clipped from V and 4 bases from J, the junction kept 5 bases outside the gene matches. CDR3 length: 15 residues. As DNA, the CDR3 is TGTGCCAGCAGTGCGGACAGGGGGCAAGGCACTGAAGCTTTCTTT. Its translation: CASSADRGQGTEAFF.

The chain has TRBV5-1 and TRBJ2-5; tentatively, D is TRBD1 (5 bases). This CDR3 has 15 amino acids. CDR1 is SGHRS, CDR2 YFSETQ, per germline. The V and J ends lost 7 bases and 1 base respectively, with 17 bases between them. The CDR3 nucleotides read TGCGCCAGCGGCCCAACGCTGGGGCCCCAAGAGACCCAGTACTTC. Its protein is CASGPTLGPQETQYF.

This clone was seen only once. The V and J genes are TRBV7-9 and TRBJ2-1; D ambiguous. The CDR3 covers 10 residues. The ends were cut back, 8 bases at V and 6 bases at J, with 5 bases in the middle. Germline loops: CDR1 SEHNR, CDR2 FQNEAQ (reference sequence). This CDR3 is CASETNEQFF. The DNA of the CDR3 is TGTGCCAGCGAGACCAATGAGCAGTTCTTC.

This sequence joins TRBV18 and TRBJ2-7, with D possibly being TRBD1 (5 bases). This CDR3 is built from 15 residues. Trimming took off 3 bases at V and 0 bases at J, with 12 bases between the two ends. From germline, CDR1 is KGHSH and CDR2 LQKENI. Here the CDR3 reads CASSPQGWSSYEQYF. CDR3 bases: TGTGCCAGCTCACCGCAGGGCTGGAGCTCCTACGAGCAGTACTTC. The full variable domain, its missing parts supplied by reference TRBV18 and TRBJ2-7, is NAGVMQNPRHLVRRRGQEARLRCSPMKGHSHVYWYRQLPEEGLKFMVYLQKENIIDESGMPKERFSAEFPKEGPSILRIQQVVRGDSAAYFCASSPQGWSSYEQYFGPGTRLTVT.

V is TRBV5-6 and J is TRBJ1-1, with TRBD1 as a possible D gene (6 bases). Trimming left V 1 base short and J 4 bases short, with 17 bases between. Germline values: CDR1 SGHDT, CDR2 YYEEEE. CDR3 length: 16 residues. The CDR3 reads CASSLRGNRVGTEAFF. The CDR3 DNA reads TGTGCCAGCAGCTTGAGAGGTAACAGGGTTGGCACTGAAGCTTTCTTT.

This sequence joins TRBV5-1 and TRBJ2-7; the D call may be TRBD1 or TRBD2 (5 bases each). V lost 6 bases to trimming and J lost 7 bases, with 17 bases between them. Germline CDR1 is SGHRS and CDR2 is YFSETQ. There are 13 residues in the CDR3. Written as DNA, the CDR3 is TGCGCCAGCACCTTCCGGGACGGCCTAGAGCAGTACTTC. Its protein is CASTFRDGLEQYF.

This chain joins TRBV4-2 and TRBJ2-7; a possible D gene is TRBD1 (6 bases). This CDR3 has 15 residues. Trimming left V 1 base short and J 0 bases short, with 10 bases between. Germline lookup yields CDR1 LGHNA and CDR2 YNFKEQ. DNA of the CDR3: TGTGCCAGCAGCCAAGCCCGGACAGTCTCCTACGAGCAGTACTTC. Translated, it gives CASSQARTVSYEQYF.